Listed here are 23 T cell receptor beta chains from one sample, sequenced in a study of T cell changes during pregnancy in multiple sclerosis. Clones were sequenced by immunoSEQ multiplex PCR, and TCRdb holds only the in-frame ones, with some missing. The repertoire holds about 56,000 clones, approximately 87% seen once, with approximately 5.3% in the top ten. The specimen sequenced was peripheral blood from another person, used as feeder cells. These receptors all come from a human donor whose cells served as feeder cells for cultures in a pregnancy study.

The chain links TRBV15 to TRBJ2-1; TRBD1 matches at 9 bases. This CDR3 has 16 residues. The germline V gene encodes CDR1 LNHNV and CDR2 YYDKDF (reference sequence). With V trimmed by 3 bases and J by 8 bases, 11 bases remained unmatched. The CDR3 coding sequence is TGTGCCACCAGCAGGGCCTCCGGGACAGGGTACGATGAGCAGTTCTTC. This sequence encodes CATSRASGTGYDEQFF. Filled out from reference TRBV15 and TRBJ2-1, the complete variable domain reads DAMVIQNPRYQVTQFGKPVTLSCSQTLNHNVMYWYQQKSSQAPKLLFHYYDKDFNNEADTPDNFQSRRPNTSFCFLDIRSPGLGDTAMYLCATSRASGTGYDEQFFGPGTRLTVL.

This chain uses TRBV5-1 with TRBJ1-1; D is unresolved. V shed 4 bases and J shed 0 bases, with 13 bases lying between them. This CDR3 is built from 15 residues. CDR1 is SGHRS and CDR2 is YFSETQ in the germline V gene. Here the CDR3 reads CASSPEGVLNTEAFF. Here the CDR3 DNA reads TGCGCCAGCAGCCCAGAGGGCGTATTGAACACTGAAGCTTTCTTT.

The rearrangement links TRBV2 to TRBJ1-3; 8 nucleotides line up with TRBD1. This CDR3 is built from 19 residues. Germline V gene lookup returns CDR1 SNHLY and CDR2 FYNNEI. The trim removed 7 bases at V and 0 bases at J, leaving 17 bases unmatched. The CDR3 coding sequence is TGTGCCAGCATGGGGGCCCTGGGGGACAGGCGTTCCTCTGGAAACACCATATATTTT. Amino acids: CASMGALGDRRSSGNTIYF.

This rearrangement joins TRBV18 to TRBJ1-3; D not resolved. Trimming removed 2 bases at V and 3 bases at J, with 8 bases between. The CDR3 totals 14 residues. Germline CDR1 is KGHSH and CDR2 is LQKENI. The CDR3 reads CASSPVPDGNTIYF. The CDR3 DNA sequence: TGTGCCAGCTCACCAGTCCCGGATGGAAACACCATATATTTT.

The chain has TRBV27 and TRBJ2-2; D remains unclear. Per germline, CDR1 MNHEY and CDR2 SMNVEV (reference sequence). CDR3 length equals 13 residues. Trimming took 5 bases from V and 6 from J, leaving 10 bases between them. The CDR3 sequence is CASSPLEAGELFF. DNA for the CDR3: TGTGCCAGCAGTCCCCTCGAGGCCGGGGAGCTGTTTTTT.

This clone has only a few counts. V and J are TRBV5-1 and TRBJ1-2; D is unclear. The germline gives CDR1 SGHRS, CDR2 YFSETQ. V shed 4 bases and J shed 3 bases, with 7 bases lying between them. The CDR3 has 12 amino acids. The CDR3 bases are TGCGCCAGCAGCCTGGGCTACTATGGCTACACCTTC. Protein product: CASSLGYYGYTF.

There are a few counts of this clone. The chain has TRBV2 and TRBJ2-7; TRBD1 agrees at 8 bases. Unmatched junction bases numbered 6, after V lost 2 bases and J lost 3 bases. Germline lookup yields CDR1 SNHLY and CDR2 FYNNEI. The CDR3 length is 15 residues. The CDR3 coding sequence is TGTGCCAGCAGTGAAACGGGACAGGTGTTCTACGAGCAGTACTTC. Residues: CASSETGQVFYEQYF.

This clone showed up just once. The DNA for the CDR3 is TGTGCCAGCAGCTTGGACAGCTATGAAAAACTGTTTTTT. Amino acid sequence: CASSLDSYEKLFF. The chain uses TRBV5-4 and TRBJ1-4; unclear D gene. V lost 0 bases and J 6 bases, leaving 6 bases between the germline ends. Germline V gene lookup returns CDR1 SGHNT and CDR2 YYREEE (reference sequence). The CDR3 runs to 13 residues. The complete variable domain, with remaining parts taken from reference TRBV5-4 and TRBJ1-4, reads ETGVTQSPTHLIKTRGQQVTLRCSSQSGHNTVSWYQQALGQGPQFIFQYYREEENGRGNFPPRFSGLQFPNYSSELNVNALELDDSALYLCASSLDSYEKLFFGSGTQLSVL.

The count of this clone is one. The V call is TRBV5-4, the J call TRBJ2-5; 7 nucleotides match TRBD2. The CDR3 loop spans 15 amino acids. CDR1 and CDR2 (germline): SGHNT, YYREEE (reference sequence). V dropped 0 bases and J dropped 5; count of bases not matched to a gene: 7. This CDR3 is CASSLDPAGRETQYF. The DNA of the CDR3 is TGTGCCAGCAGCTTGGACCCAGCGGGACGGGAGACCCAGTACTTC. Looking up the rest from reference TRBV5-4 and TRBJ2-5 gives the full variable domain: ETGVTQSPTHLIKTRGQQVTLRCSSQSGHNTVSWYQQALGQGPQFIFQYYREEENGRGNFPPRFSGLQFPNYSSELNVNALELDDSALYLCASSLDPAGRETQYFGPGTRLLVL.

The genes are TRBV2 and TRBJ2-1; TRBD1 matches at 8 bases. Per germline, CDR1 SNHLY and CDR2 FYNNEI. Unmatched junction bases numbered 7, after V lost 5 bases and J lost 13 bases. CDR3 length: 12 residues. Written as DNA, the CDR3 is TGTGCCAGCAGTCCCTACAGGGGGAACCAGTTCTTC. Amino acid sequence: CASSPYRGNQFF. The variable domain in full, with the rest retrieved from reference TRBV2 and TRBJ2-1, is EPEVTQTPSHQVTQMGQEVILRCVPISNHLYFYWYRQILGQKVEFLVSFYNNEISEKSEIFDDQFSVERPDGSNFTLKIRSTKLEDSAMYFCASSPYRGNQFFGPGTRLTVL.

This chain uses TRBV10-3 with TRBJ1-2, with D perhaps matching TRBD1 (6 bases). V lost 3 bases and J 7 bases, leaving 12 bases between the germline ends. Germline V gives CDR1 ENHRY, CDR2 SYGVKD. The CDR3 runs to 13 residues. The CDR3 DNA reads TGTGCCATCAGTGATACAGGGTACGGTGGCTACACCTTC. This encodes CAISDTGYGGYTF.

To note about this clone: Other DNA sequences in this sample translate to the same CDR3. The J gene is TRBJ1-3, the V gene TRBV9; 8 bases map to TRBD1. This CDR3 has 15 amino acids. Germline CDR1 SGDLS, CDR2 YYNGEE. V trimming: 0 bases; J trimming: 2 bases; junction bases outside the gene matches: 1. The CDR3, as DNA: TGTGCCAGCAGCGTAGGGGGACAGGCTGGAAACACCATATATTTT. Amino acid sequence: CASSVGGQAGNTIYF.

The chain carries TRBV4-1 and TRBJ1-1, with 10 bases identical to TRBD1. With 0 bases clipped from V and 5 bases from J, the junction kept 18 bases outside the gene matches. Germline V lookup: CDR1 MGHRA, CDR2 YSYEKL. The CDR3 is made up of 20 amino acids. CDR3 protein: CASSQEPPDRGFSVITEAFF. DNA of the CDR3: TGCGCCAGCAGCCAAGAGCCCCCGGACAGGGGGTTCTCGGTTATAACTGAAGCTTTCTTT.

The J gene is TRBJ2-4, the V gene TRBV29-1; TRBD1 aligns across 9 bases. Germline V gene sequence: CDR1 SQVTM, CDR2 ANQGSEA. The V segment lost 6 bases and the J segment 3 bases; nucleotides outside the gene matches: 6. This CDR3 region has 14 residues. DNA of the CDR3: TGCAGCGTATTGGGACAGGGTGGCAAAAACATTCAGTACTTC. Protein: CSVLGQGGKNIQYF.

The chain recombines TRBV5-1 with TRBJ2-5, with D maybe TRBD1 (6 bases). V lost 2 bases, J lost 3 bases, and 14 bases lay in between. CDR1 is SGHRS, CDR2 YFSETQ, per germline. The CDR3 consists of 15 residues. CDR3 sequence reads: CASSLTGHGKETQYF. The CDR3 coding sequence is TGCGCCAGCAGCTTAACGGGACACGGAAAAGAGACCCAGTACTTC.

The chain couples TRBV6-5 to TRBJ1-1; weak D call: TRBD1 (6 bases). From germline, CDR1 is MNHEY and CDR2 SVGAGI. Trimming pared 2 bases from V and 1 base from J, leaving 11 bases between. The CDR3 consists of 15 residues. The chain's CDR3 is CASSYGGGANTEAFF. As DNA, the CDR3 is TGTGCCAGCAGTTACGGCGGGGGCGCGAACACTGAAGCTTTCTTT.

The genes are TRBV7-6 and TRBJ2-3; D gene ambiguous. There are 14 residues in the CDR3. V gave up 1 base and J gave up 4 bases, with 9 bases separating them. CDR1 is SGHVS and CDR2 is FNYEAQ in the germline V gene. CDR3 protein: CASSLDSPPDTQYF. For the CDR3, the DNA is TGTGCCAGCAGCTTAGACAGTCCCCCAGATACGCAGTATTTT.

The chain combines TRBV29-1 with TRBJ1-2, with 7 bases matching TRBD1. The germline V gene encodes CDR1 SQVTM and CDR2 ANQGSEA. This CDR3 spans 15 amino acids. Unmatched junction bases numbered 10, after V lost 3 bases and J lost 3 bases. CDR3 loop: CSVDGLTGEDYGYTF. CDR3 DNA: TGCAGCGTTGACGGTCTTACAGGGGAAGACTATGGCTACACCTTC.

The rearrangement uses TRBV4-1 and TRBJ2-7; 15 nucleotides line up with TRBD2. Germline V lookup: CDR1 MGHRA, CDR2 YSYEKL. Trimming took 4 bases from V and 3 from J; bases not matched to a gene: 7. This CDR3 is 17 amino acids long. CDR3 bases: TGCGCCAGCAGCCGAGGGACTAGCGGGAGGAATTACTACGAGCAGTACTTC. Translating gives CASSRGTSGRNYYEQYF.

This chain connects TRBV1 to TRBJ2-2. TRBV1 is described as a pseudogene. CDR3 length: 15 amino acids. In DNA form, the CDR3 reads TGCACCAGCAGCCAAGCCCGGCCGGACACCGGGGAGCTGTTTTTT. This sequence encodes CTSSQARPDTGELFF.

The chain employs TRBV27 and TRBJ2-1; 14 bases map to TRBD2. The CDR3 sequence is 15 residues long. Germline lookup yields CDR1 MNHEY and CDR2 SMNVEV (reference sequence). Unmatched junction bases numbered 2, after V lost 3 bases and J lost 7 bases. CDR3 coding DNA: TGTGCCAGCAGTTTTGGGACTAGCGGGAGTAATGAGCAGTTCTTC. It yields the protein CASSFGTSGSNEQFF.

The chain employs TRBV18 and TRBJ1-5, with D unclear. Germline V lookup: CDR1 KGHSH, CDR2 LQKENI. The CDR3 spans 14 residues. V lost 2 bases and J 2 bases, leaving 7 bases between the germline ends. The CDR3, as DNA: TGTGCCAGCTCACCAGGGCAGGGCAATCAGCCCCAGCATTTT. As protein: CASSPGQGNQPQHF.

The chain uses TRBV5-5 and TRBJ1-4; no definite D call. V lost 0 bases and J 0 bases, leaving 9 bases between the germline ends. Germline V gives CDR1 SGHKS, CDR2 YYEKEE (reference sequence). This CDR3 region has 16 residues. The CDR3 region is CASSLVRKATNEKLFF. The CDR3 coding sequence is TGTGCCAGCAGCTTGGTCAGGAAAGCAACTAATGAAAAACTGTTTTTT. The whole variable domain, filled in from reference TRBV5-5 and TRBJ1-4, reads DAGVTQSPTHLIKTRGQQVTLRCSPISGHKSVSWYQQVLGQGPQFIFQYYEKEERGRGNFPDRFSARQFPNYSSELNVNALLLGDSALYLCASSLVRKATNEKLFFGSGTQLSVL.